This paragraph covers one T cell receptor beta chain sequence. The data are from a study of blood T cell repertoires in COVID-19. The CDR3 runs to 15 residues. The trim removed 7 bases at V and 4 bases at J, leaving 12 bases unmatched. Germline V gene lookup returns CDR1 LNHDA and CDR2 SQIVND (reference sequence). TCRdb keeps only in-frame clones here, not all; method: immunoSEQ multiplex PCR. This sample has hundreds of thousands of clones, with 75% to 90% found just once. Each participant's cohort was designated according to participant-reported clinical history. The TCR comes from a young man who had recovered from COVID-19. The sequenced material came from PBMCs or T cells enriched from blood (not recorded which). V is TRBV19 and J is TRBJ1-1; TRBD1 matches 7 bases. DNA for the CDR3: TGTGCCAGTACCGAAGGGGGCGGGTGGCGCACTGAAGCTTTCTTT. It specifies CASTEGGGWRTEAFF. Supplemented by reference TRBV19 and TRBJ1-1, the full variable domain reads DGGITQSPKYLFRKEGQNVTLSCEQNLNHDAMYWYRQDPGQGLRLIYYSQIVNDFQKGDIAEGYSVSREKKESFPLTVTSAQKNPTAFYLCASTEGGGWRTEAFFGQGTRLTVV.